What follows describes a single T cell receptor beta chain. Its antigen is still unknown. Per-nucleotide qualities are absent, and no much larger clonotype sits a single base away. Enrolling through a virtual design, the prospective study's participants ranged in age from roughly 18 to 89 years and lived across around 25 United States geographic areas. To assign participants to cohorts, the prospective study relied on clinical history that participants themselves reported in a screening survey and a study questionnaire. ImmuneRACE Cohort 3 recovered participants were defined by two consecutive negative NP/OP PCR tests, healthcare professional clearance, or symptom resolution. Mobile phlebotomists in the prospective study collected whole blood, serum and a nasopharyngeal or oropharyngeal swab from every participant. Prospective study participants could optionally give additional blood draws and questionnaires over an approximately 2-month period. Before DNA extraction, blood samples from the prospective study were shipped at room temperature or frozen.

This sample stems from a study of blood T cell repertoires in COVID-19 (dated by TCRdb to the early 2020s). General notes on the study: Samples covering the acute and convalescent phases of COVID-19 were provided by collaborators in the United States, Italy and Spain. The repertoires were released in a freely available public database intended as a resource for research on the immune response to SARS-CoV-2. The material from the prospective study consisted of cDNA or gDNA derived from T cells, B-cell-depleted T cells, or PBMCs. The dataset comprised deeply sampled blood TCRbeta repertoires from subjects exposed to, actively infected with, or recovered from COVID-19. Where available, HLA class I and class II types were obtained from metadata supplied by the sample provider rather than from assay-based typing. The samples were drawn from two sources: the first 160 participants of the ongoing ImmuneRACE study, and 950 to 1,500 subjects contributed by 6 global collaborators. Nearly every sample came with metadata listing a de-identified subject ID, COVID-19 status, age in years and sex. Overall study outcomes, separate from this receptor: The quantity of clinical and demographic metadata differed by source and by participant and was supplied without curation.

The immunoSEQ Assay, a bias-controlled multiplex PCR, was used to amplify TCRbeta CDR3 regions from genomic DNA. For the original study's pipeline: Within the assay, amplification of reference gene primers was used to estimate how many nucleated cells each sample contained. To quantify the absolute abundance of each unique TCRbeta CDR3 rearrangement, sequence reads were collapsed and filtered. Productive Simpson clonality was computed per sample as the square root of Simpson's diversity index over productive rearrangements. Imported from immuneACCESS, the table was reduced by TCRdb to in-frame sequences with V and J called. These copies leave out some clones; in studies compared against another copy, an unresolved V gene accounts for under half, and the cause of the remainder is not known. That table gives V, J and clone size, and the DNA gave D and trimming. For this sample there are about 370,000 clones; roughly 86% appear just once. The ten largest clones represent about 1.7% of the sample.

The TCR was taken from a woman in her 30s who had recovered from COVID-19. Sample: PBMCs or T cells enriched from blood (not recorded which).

The CDR3 has the sequence CASSLSGAAYEQYF. The DNA is TGTGCCAGCAGCTTAAGTGGGGCGGCCTACGAGCAGTACTTC. The chain links TRBV7-8 with TRBJ2-7; TRBD1 is perhaps the D gene, given 5 matching bases. A distance of 10 bases separates the germline ends of V and J, which lose 2 bases and 2 bases respectively. The CDR3 sequence holds 14 residues, the cysteine and phenylalanine included. The kept DNA is CDR3 alone, 42 bases in frame from the first base. From the germline V gene, CDR1 is SGHVS and CDR2 is FQNEAQ. The full variable domain, with segments outside the CDR3 supplied by the reference TRBV7-8 and TRBJ2-7 proteins, appears as GAGVSQSPRYKVAKRGQDVALRCDPISGHVSLFWYQQALGQGPEFLTYFQNEAQLDKSGLPSDRFFAERPEGSVSTLKIQRTQQEDSAVYLCASSLSGAAYEQYFGPGTRLTVT.